A selection of T cell receptor beta chains follows, all from one sample in a study of beta chain features in type 1 diabetes. Clones were read by immunoSEQ multiplex PCR, and TCRdb kept only the in-frame ones, dropping some. The repertoire includes some 150,000 clones, under 11% of them detected once, and approximately 1.3% sits in the top ten. The sample consisted of naive CD4+ T cells from blood. The receptors were sampled from a man younger than 35 in good health. Each CDR3 is given with its conserved first and last residue. The D gene is left open where the match is weak. Size tells how often a clone was seen (once, few, many) or the class of an expanded clone, and some rows leave it out.

j_gene,d_gene,v_gene,abundance,CDR3aa,CDR3nt
TRBJ2-2,-,TRBV7-9,few,CASSLARLGELFF,TGTGCCAGCAGCTTAGCGCGGCTCGGGGAGCTGTTTTTT
TRBJ2-3,TRBD2,TRBV5-6,few,CASRGSLAGVRTQYF,TGTGCCAGCAGGGGGAGCCTAGCGGGGGTAAGGACGCAGTATTTT
TRBJ2-5,-,TRBV7-2,few,CASSPGGGKQETQYF,TGTGCCAGCAGCCCTGGGGGGGGCAAACAAGAGACCCAGTACTTC
TRBJ2-7,TRBD1,TRBV10-3,few,CAISEPQTSPDRGAYEQYF,TGTGCCATCAGTGAGCCGCAAACCTCCCCGGACAGGGGGGCCTACGAGCAGTACTTC
TRBJ1-4,-,TRBV9,few,CASSAAGTEKLFF,TGTGCCAGCAGCGCGGCAGGTACGGAAAAACTGTTTTTT
TRBJ1-5,-,TRBV10-3,-,CAISESRGGYSNQPQHF,TGTGCCATCAGTGAGTCACGGGGGGGATATAGCAATCAGCCCCAGCATTTT
TRBJ1-1,TRBD1,TRBV19,-,CASHWTGRLTEAFF,TGTGCCAGCCATTGGACAGGGCGACTCACTGAAGCTTTCTTT
TRBJ2-1,-,TRBV5-5,few,CASSLTDRSWNEQFF,TGTGCCAGCAGCTTGACAGACAGGTCGTGGAATGAGCAGTTCTTC
TRBJ2-5,-,TRBV21-1,-,CASSKVAGVETQYF,TGTGCCAGCAGCAAAGTGGCGGGGGTGGAGACCCAGTACTTC
TRBJ2-3,-,TRBV2,-,CASSENGKDTQYF,TGTGCCAGCAGTGAAAATGGCAAGGATACGCAGTATTTT
TRBJ2-6,-,TRBV11-2,-,CASSSLFAGANVLTF,TGTGCCAGCAGCTCCCTATTCGCTGGGGCCAACGTCCTGACTTTC
TRBJ2-7,-,TRBV6-6,few,CASSYGGIYEQYF,TGTGCCAGCAGTTACGGGGGGATCTACGAGCAGTACTTC
TRBJ1-6,-,TRBV7-8,-,CASSLSKGHYNSPLHF,TGTGCCAGCAGCTTATCGAAGGGACATTATAATTCACCCCTCCACTTT
TRBJ1-4,TRBD1,TRBV11-2,few,CASSSNRGREKLFF,TGTGCCAGCAGCTCGAACAGGGGGAGGGAAAAACTGTTTTTT
TRBJ2-7,TRBD1,TRBV7-2,few,CASSPTADRDEQYF,TGTGCCAGCAGCCCTACGGCTGACAGGGACGAGCAGTACTTC
TRBJ1-1,TRBD1,TRBV11-2,few,CASSLVRDRGLISTEAFF,TGTGCCAGCAGCTTAGTAAGGGACAGGGGGCTTATAAGCACTGAAGCTTTCTTT
TRBJ2-1,TRBD2,TRBV6-5,few,CASRTGGGAYNEQFF,TGTGCCAGCAGGACCGGCGGGGGGGCTTACAATGAGCAGTTCTTC
TRBJ2-7,TRBD2,TRBV10-2,-,CASSELVAGAGEQYF,TGCGCCAGCAGTGAATTGGTAGCGGGGGCTGGGGAGCAGTACTTC
TRBJ2-5,TRBD1,TRBV7-9,-,CASSPRTGLTETQYF,TGTGCCAGCAGCCCGCGGACAGGACTCACAGAGACCCAGTACTTC
TRBJ2-1,TRBD2,TRBV4-3,many,CASSQEPGLALNEQFF,TGCGCCAGCAGCCAAGAGCCCGGACTAGCGTTGAATGAGCAGTTCTTC
TRBJ2-2,-,TRBV9,few,CASSVGGGNTGELFF,TGTGCCAGCAGCGTAGGAGGCGGAAACACCGGGGAGCTGTTTTTT
TRBJ1-2,-,TRBV18,-,CASSPSTHSVSNYGYTF,TGTGCCAGCTCACCGTCAACCCATTCAGTTTCGAACTATGGCTACACCTTC
TRBJ2-1,-,TRBV5-1,-,CASSLQGNEQFF,TGCGCCAGCAGTTTACAGGGCAATGAGCAGTTCTTC
TRBJ2-5,-,TRBV9,-,CASSPLLYQETQYF,TGTGCCAGCAGCCCCCTTTTGTACCAAGAGACCCAGTACTTC
TRBJ2-3,TRBD2,TRBV7-2,few,CASSPRTSGAGDTQYF,TGTGCCAGCAGCCCCAGGACTAGCGGTGCGGGAGATACGCAGTATTTT
TRBJ2-5,-,TRBV9,-,CASSPRLRQETQYF,TGTGCCAGCAGCCCCCGACTGAGACAAGAGACCCAGTACTTC
TRBJ2-3,TRBD2,TRBV4-2,few,CASSPPGLAGGTDTQYF,TGTGCCAGCAGCCCGCCGGGACTAGCGGGGGGGACAGATACGCAGTATTTT
TRBJ2-7,TRBD1,TRBV7-2,-,CASSFGTAAYEQYF,TGTGCCAGCAGCTTTGGGACAGCCGCCTACGAGCAGTACTTC
TRBJ1-4,-,TRBV10-3,-,CAISESSGAGKLFF,TGTGCCATCAGTGAGTCGTCAGGGGCCGGAAAACTGTTTTTT
TRBJ1-1,TRBD1,TRBV30,-,CAWRGQPNTEAFF,TGTGCCTGGAGGGGACAGCCGAACACTGAAGCTTTCTTT
TRBJ1-1,-,TRBV6-5,-,CASSYRGEAFF,TGTGCCAGCAGTTATCGGGGAGAAGCTTTCTTT
TRBJ1-5,-,TRBV2,-,CASSGYSAQHF,TGTGCCAGCAGTGGGTATTCGGCCCAGCATTTT
TRBJ2-3,-,TRBV19,many,CASNAGERRDTQYF,TGTGCCAGTAATGCGGGTGAGAGGAGAGATACGCAGTATTTT
TRBJ2-1,TRBD1,TRBV5-4,-,CASSDAISGGKGYNEQFF,TGTGCCAGCAGTGATGCGATCTCAGGGGGAAAGGGCTACAATGAGCAGTTCTTC
TRBJ2-2,TRBD2,TRBV6-1,-,CASSELNRGWTSGTGELFF,TGTGCCAGCAGTGAACTCAACAGGGGATGGACTAGCGGGACCGGGGAGCTGTTTTTT
TRBJ2-1,TRBD2,TRBV27,-,CASSSPGGLASSYNEQFF,TGTGCCAGCAGTTCCCCCGGCGGACTAGCGAGCTCCTACAATGAGCAGTTCTTC
TRBJ1-1,TRBD1,TRBV30,few,CAYIQTGGITEAFF,TGTGCCTATATTCAGACAGGGGGTATCACTGAAGCTTTCTTT
TRBJ2-5,TRBD2,TRBV30,few,CAWSGLAGGQETQYF,TGTGCCTGGAGTGGGTTAGCGGGGGGGCAAGAGACCCAGTACTTC
TRBJ2-3,-,TRBV27,-,CASSLSRRGLETQYF,TGTGCCAGCAGTTTATCTAGGAGGGGGCTGGAGACGCAGTATTTT
TRBJ1-2,TRBD1,TRBV6-1,-,CASRTQGADGYTF,TGTGCCAGCAGAACTCAGGGGGCGGACGGCTACACCTTC
TRBJ2-5,TRBD1,TRBV30,many,CAWSMGQQETQYF,TGTGCCTGGAGCATGGGACAGCAAGAGACCCAGTACTTC
TRBJ1-2,-,TRBV18,few,CASSPDSYYGYTF,TGTGCCAGCTCACCAGACAGTTATTATGGCTACACCTTC
TRBJ2-3,-,TRBV7-6,few,CASSLDGSSSTDTQYF,TGTGCCAGCAGCTTAGACGGGAGTTCTAGCACAGATACGCAGTATTTT
TRBJ1-3,-,TRBV7-8,-,CASSLGGGSGNTIYF,TGTGCCAGCAGCTTGGGTGGAGGGTCTGGAAACACCATATATTTT
TRBJ1-5,TRBD1,TRBV28,-,CASSSGQGHQPQHF,TGTGCCAGCAGCTCCGGACAGGGCCACCAGCCCCAGCATTTT
TRBJ1-6,-,TRBV4-2,many,CASSRDTVYSPLHF,TGTGCCAGCAGCCGGGACACGGTTTATTCACCCCTCCACTTT
TRBJ2-5,-,TRBV15,-,CATSLTSGEQETQYF,TGTGCCACCAGCCTTACTTCCGGGGAGCAAGAGACCCAGTACTTC